In its sample, the clone carrying this T cell receptor (beta chain) was seen many times. The target antigen is unknown. The V end lost 0 bases, the J end lost 8 bases, and 20 bases lay between the germline ends. This CDR3 comprises 16 residues. From germline, CDR1 is MNHEY and CDR2 SVGAGI. Time point meaning: persistent/refractory GD, antithyroid drugs over 5 years with positive TRAb. Following extraction of RNA from PBMCs, that RNA was used to make the TCR library. Sequencing libraries for TCR beta were prepared with iRepertoire HTBI primers and Arm-PCR of CDR3 regions. One entry per CDR3 protein, called by TCRdb with MiXCR from the multiplex PCR reads. The data contain approximately 400,000 distinct CDR3 sequences, roughly a quarter of them seen just once; the ten biggest clones take up 26%. This sample was taken from a study of regulatory T cells in long-lasting Graves disease. Study-wide results and caveats: Peripheral blood alone, not thyroid tissue, underwent study. Persistent patients had more shared public clonotypes (around 3,000) than new patients (about 900). TRBV28, TRBJ1-2 and TRBJ2-5 were segments that persistent disease favored.

The chain has TRBV6-5 and TRBJ2-7; TRBD2 might be the D (5 bases). Source: peripheral blood mononuclear cells (PBMCs), taken when the disease was refractory, from a patient treated with antithyroid drugs. This clonotype originated in a female donor with Graves disease. The CDR3 nucleotides read TGTGCCAGCAGTTACTCGAGTATTGAGGGAGCCCCAAAGCAGTACTTC. Encoded protein: CASSYSSIEGAPKQYF.